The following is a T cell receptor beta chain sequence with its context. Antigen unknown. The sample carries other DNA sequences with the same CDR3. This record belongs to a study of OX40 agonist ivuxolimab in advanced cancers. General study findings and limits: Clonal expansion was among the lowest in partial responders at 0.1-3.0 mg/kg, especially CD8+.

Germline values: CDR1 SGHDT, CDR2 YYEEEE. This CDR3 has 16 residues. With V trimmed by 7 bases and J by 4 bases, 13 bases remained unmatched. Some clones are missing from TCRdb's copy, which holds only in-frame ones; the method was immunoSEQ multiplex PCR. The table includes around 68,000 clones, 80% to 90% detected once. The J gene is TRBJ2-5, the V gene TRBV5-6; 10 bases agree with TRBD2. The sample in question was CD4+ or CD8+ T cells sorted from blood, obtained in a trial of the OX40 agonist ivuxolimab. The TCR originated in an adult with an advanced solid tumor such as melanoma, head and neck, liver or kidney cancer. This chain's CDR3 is CASGLRGVAGGETQYF. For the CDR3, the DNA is TGTGCCAGCGGGCTGAGAGGGGTAGCGGGGGGAGAGACCCAGTACTTC.